What follows is one T cell receptor beta chain and its context. Antigen unknown. This CDR3 spans 12 amino acids. With 7 bases removed from V and 6 bases from J, the gap between germline ends came to 11 bases. Germline CDR1 and CDR2: MNHNS and SASEGT. The authors reverse transcribed all of the isolated RNA, so sequencing captured expressed TCRB transcripts. Using immunoSEQ multiplex PCR, the repertoire was profiled, and TCRdb retains in-frame clones only, with some absent. The sample lists 200,000 to 250,000 clones; approximately 11% were seen once. Cells sorted by CD45RO/CCR7/CD25/CD127/CD95/CD27 comprised CD4+ naive, central memory, regulatory and stem cell-like memory cells. The data stem from a study of beta chain features in type 1 diabetes. Findings and limits, study-wide: Among patients, naive, central memory and Treg TCRB repertoires appeared more similar than among healthy donors. Overrepresentation of cells with high TCR expression could result from cDNA sequencing.

Sequenced sample: central memory CD4+ T cells from blood. This chain connects TRBV6-1 to TRBJ2-3; D gene unclear. This receptor was obtained from a young man in good health. The CDR3, as DNA: TGTGCCAGCATATCGTCCAAGGATACGCAGTATTTT. It translates to CASISSKDTQYF.